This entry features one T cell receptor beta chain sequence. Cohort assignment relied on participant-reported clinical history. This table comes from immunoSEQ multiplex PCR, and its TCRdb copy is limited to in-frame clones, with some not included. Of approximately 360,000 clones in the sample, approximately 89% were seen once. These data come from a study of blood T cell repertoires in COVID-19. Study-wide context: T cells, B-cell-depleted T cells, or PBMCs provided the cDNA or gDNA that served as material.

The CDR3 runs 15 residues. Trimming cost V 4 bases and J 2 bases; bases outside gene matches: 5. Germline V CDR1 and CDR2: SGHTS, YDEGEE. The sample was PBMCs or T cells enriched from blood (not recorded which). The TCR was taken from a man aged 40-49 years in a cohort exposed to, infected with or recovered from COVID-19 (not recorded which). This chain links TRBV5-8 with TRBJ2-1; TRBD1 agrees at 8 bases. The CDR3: CASSHDRGAYNEQFF. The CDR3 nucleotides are TGTGCCAGCAGCCACGACAGGGGCGCCTACAATGAGCAGTTCTTC.